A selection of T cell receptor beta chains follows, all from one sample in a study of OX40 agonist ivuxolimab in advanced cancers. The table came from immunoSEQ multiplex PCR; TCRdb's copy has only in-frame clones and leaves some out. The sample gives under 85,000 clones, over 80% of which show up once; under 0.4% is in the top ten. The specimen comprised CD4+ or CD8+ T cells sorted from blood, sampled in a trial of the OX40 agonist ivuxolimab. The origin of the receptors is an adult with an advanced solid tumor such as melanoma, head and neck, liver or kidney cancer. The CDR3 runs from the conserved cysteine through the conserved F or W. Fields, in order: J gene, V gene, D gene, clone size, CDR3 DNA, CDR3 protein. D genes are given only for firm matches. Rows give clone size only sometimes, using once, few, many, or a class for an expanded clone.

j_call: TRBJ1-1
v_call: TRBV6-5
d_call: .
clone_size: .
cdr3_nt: TGTGCCAGCAGTCTAGCGGACTTGAACACTGAAGCTTTCTTT
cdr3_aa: CASSLADLNTEAFF

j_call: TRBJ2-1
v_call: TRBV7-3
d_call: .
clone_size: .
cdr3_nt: TGTGCCAGCAGCTTAAATAGTCAGTACAATGAGCAGTTCTTC
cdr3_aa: CASSLNSQYNEQFF

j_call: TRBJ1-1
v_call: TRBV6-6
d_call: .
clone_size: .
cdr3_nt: TGTGCCAGCACCTCCGCTCAGTCCATGAACACTGAAGCTTTCTTT
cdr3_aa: CASTSAQSMNTEAFF

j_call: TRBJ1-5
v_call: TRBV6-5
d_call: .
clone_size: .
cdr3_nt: TGTGCCAGCAGTTACAGGGTGGGGGTGGAGCCCCAGCATTTT
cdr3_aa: CASSYRVGVEPQHF

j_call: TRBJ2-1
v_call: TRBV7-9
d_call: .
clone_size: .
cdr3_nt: TGTGCCAGCAGCTTCGAGGGAACCTACAATGAGCAGTTCTTC
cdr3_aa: CASSFEGTYNEQFF

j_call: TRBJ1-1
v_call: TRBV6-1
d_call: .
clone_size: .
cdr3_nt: TGTGCCAGCAGTGAAAAGTTGACAATAAAAGCTTTCTTT
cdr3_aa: CASSEKLTIKAFF

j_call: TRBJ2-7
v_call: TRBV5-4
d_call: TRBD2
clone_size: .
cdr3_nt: TGTGCCAGCAGCTACGGACTAGCGGGCCCCGAGCAGTACTTC
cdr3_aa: CASSYGLAGPEQYF

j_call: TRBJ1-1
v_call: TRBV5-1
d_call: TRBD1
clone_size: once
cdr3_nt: TGCGCCAGCAACTCTCAGGACAGGATCGAAGCTTTCTTT
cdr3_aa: CASNSQDRIEAFF

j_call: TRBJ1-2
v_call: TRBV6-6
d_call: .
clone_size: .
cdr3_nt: TGTGCCACCCAAAGGACAGCTACTAACTATGGCTACACCTTC
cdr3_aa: CATQRTATNYGYTF

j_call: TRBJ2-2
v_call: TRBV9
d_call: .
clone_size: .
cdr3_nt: TGTGCCAGCAGCGTGAGGCCGGACACCGGGGAGCTGTTTTTT
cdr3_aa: CASSVRPDTGELFF

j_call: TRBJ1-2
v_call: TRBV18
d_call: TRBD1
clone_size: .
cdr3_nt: TGTGCCAGCTCACTTACGCAGGGACAGGGATATGGCTACACCTTC
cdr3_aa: CASSLTQGQGYGYTF

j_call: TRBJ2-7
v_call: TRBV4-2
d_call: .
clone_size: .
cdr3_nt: TGTGCCAGCAGCCAAGATCTTTCACGGGACCCCTACTACGAGCAGTACTTC
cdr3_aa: CASSQDLSRDPYYEQYF

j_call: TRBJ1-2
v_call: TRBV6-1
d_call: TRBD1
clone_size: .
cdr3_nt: TGTGCCAGCAGTGGAACGGGACAGGGAGTCTATGGCTACACCTTC
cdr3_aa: CASSGTGQGVYGYTF

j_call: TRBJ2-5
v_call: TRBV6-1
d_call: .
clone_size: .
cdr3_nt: TGTGCCAGCAGTGAAGCGCACCCGACCCAGTACTTC
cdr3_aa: CASSEAHPTQYF

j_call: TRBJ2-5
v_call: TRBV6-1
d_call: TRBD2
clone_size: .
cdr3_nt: TGTGCCAGCAGCGCTACTAGCGGAAAAGAGACCCAGTACTTC
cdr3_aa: CASSATSGKETQYF

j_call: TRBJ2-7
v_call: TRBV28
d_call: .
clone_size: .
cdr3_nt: TGTGCCAGCAGTTTTTCCCGCTACGAGCAGTACTTC
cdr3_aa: CASSFSRYEQYF

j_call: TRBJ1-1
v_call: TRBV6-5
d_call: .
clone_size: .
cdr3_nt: TGTGCCAGCAGTAAGCCACGGAACACTGAAGCTTTCTTT
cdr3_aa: CASSKPRNTEAFF

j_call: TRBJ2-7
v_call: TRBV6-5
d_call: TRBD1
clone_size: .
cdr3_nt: TGTGCCAGCAGTCGACAGGGGCCCTACGAGCAGTACTTC
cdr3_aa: CASSRQGPYEQYF

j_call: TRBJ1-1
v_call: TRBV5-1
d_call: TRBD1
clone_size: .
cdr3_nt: TGCGCCAGCAGCTACCGACAGGGGGCTGAAGCTTTCTTT
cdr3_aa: CASSYRQGAEAFF

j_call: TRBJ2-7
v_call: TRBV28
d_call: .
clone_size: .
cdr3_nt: TGTGCCAGCAGTTTTTCCTCCGAGCAGTACTTC
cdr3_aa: CASSFSSEQYF

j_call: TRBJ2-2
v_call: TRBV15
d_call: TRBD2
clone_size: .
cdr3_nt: TGTGCCACCAGCAGAGACAAAGGCGGGAGGGCCGCGCTTTTAGACACCGGGGAGCTGTTTTTT
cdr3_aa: CATSRDKGGRAALLDTGELFF

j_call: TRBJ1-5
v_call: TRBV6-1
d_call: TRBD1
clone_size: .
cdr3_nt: TGTGCCAGCAGTGATCGGGACAGGGGGCTCCTTCGGAATCAGCCCCAGCATTTT
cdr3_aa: CASSDRDRGLLRNQPQHF

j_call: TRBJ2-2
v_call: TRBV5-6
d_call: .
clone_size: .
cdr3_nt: TGTGCCAGCAGCCCAAGACCCGGGGAGCTGTTTTTT
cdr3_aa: CASSPRPGELFF

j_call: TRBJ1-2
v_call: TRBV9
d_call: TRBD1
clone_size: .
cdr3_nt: TGTGCCAGCACCTCCGGGACAGGGGTTGGCTACACCTTC
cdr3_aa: CASTSGTGVGYTF

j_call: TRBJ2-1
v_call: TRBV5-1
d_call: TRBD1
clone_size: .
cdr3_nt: TGCGCCAGCAGCGCCGACAGGGGCTACAATGAGCAGTTCTTC
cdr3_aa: CASSADRGYNEQFF

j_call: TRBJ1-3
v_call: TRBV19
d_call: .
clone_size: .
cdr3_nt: TGTGCCAGTAGTATATACGCTAACTCTGGAAACACCATATATTTT
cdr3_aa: CASSIYANSGNTIYF

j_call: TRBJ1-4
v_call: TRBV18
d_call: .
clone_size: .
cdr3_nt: TGTGCCAGCTCACCAGTGGGTAATGAAAAACTGTTTTTT
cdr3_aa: CASSPVGNEKLFF

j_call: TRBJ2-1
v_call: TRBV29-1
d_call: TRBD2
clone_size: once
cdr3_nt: TGCAGCGCCGGGACTAGCGGGTTCTCCTACAATGAGCAGTTCTTC
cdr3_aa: CSAGTSGFSYNEQFF

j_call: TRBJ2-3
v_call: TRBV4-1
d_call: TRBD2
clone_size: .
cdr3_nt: TGCGCCAGCAGCCTTGGGCTAGCGGGAGGGACAGATACGCAGTATTTT
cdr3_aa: CASSLGLAGGTDTQYF

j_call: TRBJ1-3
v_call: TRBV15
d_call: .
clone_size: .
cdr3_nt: TGTGCCACCAGCAGAGATCCTGCTGGAAACACCATATATTTT
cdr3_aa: CATSRDPAGNTIYF

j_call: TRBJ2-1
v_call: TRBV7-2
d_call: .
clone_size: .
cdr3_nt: TGTGCCAGCAGCCCCGCCAACTATGAGCAGTTCTTC
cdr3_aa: CASSPANYEQFF

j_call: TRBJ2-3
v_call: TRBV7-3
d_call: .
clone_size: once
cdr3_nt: TGTGCCAGCAGCTTAGTGGGTTTCACAGATACGCAGTATTTT
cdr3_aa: CASSLVGFTDTQYF

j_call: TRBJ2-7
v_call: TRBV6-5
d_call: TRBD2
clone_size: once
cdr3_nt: TGTGCCAGCGGGACCCCCGGGACTATCTTGTGGCAGTACTTC
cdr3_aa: CASGTPGTILWQYF

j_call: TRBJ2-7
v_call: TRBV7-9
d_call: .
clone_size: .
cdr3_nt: TGTGCCAGCAGCTTAGTCCAAGGGGGCGAGCAGTACTTC
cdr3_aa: CASSLVQGGEQYF

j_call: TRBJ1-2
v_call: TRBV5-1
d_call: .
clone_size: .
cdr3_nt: TGCGCCAGCAGCTTTCCAGGGGTCGGGGGCTACACCTTC
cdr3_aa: CASSFPGVGGYTF

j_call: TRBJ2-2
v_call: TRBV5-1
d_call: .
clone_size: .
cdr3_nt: TGCGCCAGCAGCTTGGAACCCACCGGGGAGCTGTTTTTT
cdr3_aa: CASSLEPTGELFF

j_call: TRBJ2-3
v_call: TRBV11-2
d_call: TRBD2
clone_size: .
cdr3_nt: TGTGCCAGCAGCTTAGGGCCGGGACTAGCGGGAGGGCCGGCAGATACGCAGTATTTT
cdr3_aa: CASSLGPGLAGGPADTQYF

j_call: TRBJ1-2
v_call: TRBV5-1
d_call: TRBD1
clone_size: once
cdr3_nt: TGCGCCAGCAGCTCGGGACAGGGCCCGCATAACTATGGCTACACCTTC
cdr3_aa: CASSSGQGPHNYGYTF

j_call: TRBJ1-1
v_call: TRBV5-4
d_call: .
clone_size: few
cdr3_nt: TGTGCCAGCAGCTTGGCGGGGGTAGGGAGGAGGAACACTGAAGCTTTCTTT
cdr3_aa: CASSLAGVGRRNTEAFF

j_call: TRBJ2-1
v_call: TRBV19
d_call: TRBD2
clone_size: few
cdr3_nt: TGTGCCAGTAGTATCTCCGCTTTCGTTTCGCTAGCGGGAAGTCTGAATGAGCAGTTCTTC
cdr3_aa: CASSISAFVSLAGSLNEQFF